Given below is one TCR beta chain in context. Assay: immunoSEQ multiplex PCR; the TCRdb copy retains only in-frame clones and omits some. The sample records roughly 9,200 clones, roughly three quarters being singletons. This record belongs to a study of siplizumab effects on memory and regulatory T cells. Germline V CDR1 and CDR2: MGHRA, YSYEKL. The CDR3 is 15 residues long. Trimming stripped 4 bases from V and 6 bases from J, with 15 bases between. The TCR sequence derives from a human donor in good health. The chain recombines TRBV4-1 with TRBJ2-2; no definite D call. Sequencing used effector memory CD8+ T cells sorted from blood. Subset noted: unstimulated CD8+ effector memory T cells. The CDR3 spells CASSPLLGGAGELFF. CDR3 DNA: TGCGCCAGCAGCCCCCTTTTAGGTGGGGCCGGGGAGCTGTTTTTT.